The 26 T cell receptor beta chains below come from one sample, sequenced in a study of shared clonotypes between healthy human individuals (dated by TCRdb to the early 2020s). Library preparation was by the immunoSEQ multiplex PCR assay. TCRdb retrieved this table from immuneACCESS and kept in-frame rearrangements only. Not all clones are present; in checked studies, unresolved V genes account for under half, and no reason is known for the remainder. The sample table contains roughly 1,600,000 clones; only one count was recorded for around 98.5% of them. The top ten clonotypes cover 0.36% of the sample. The source material was naive CD4+ T cells sorted from blood. Per the publication, the cell subset or site label means: CD45RA+ positively selected. These receptors all stem from a man aged 25 to 40 in good health.

The genes are TRBV18 and TRBJ2-4; 10 nucleotides align to TRBD2. Per the germline V gene, CDR1 is KGHSH and CDR2 is LQKENI. V trimming: 6 bases; J trimming: 5 bases; junction bases outside the gene matches: 7. The length of the CDR3 is 15 residues. As DNA, the CDR3 is TGTGCCAGCTCGCAAAGTGGACTAGCGGAAAACATTCAGTACTTC. It codes for CASSQSGLAENIQYF. The whole variable domain, filled in from reference TRBV18 and TRBJ2-4, reads NAGVMQNPRHLVRRRGQEARLRCSPMKGHSHVYWYRQLPEEGLKFMVYLQKENIIDESGMPKERFSAEFPKEGPSILRIQQVVRGDSAAYFCASSQSGLAENIQYFGAGTRLSVL.

This clone appeared a single time. The sample contains more than one DNA sequence encoding this CDR3. The chain has TRBV19 and TRBJ2-6; no definite D call. V was trimmed by 5 bases and J by 2 bases, leaving 1 base between them. The CDR3 runs 12 residues. Germline CDR1 LNHDA, CDR2 SQIVND (reference sequence). The CDR3 nucleotides read TGTGCCAGTAGTCCTGGGGCCAACGTCCTGACTTTC. This encodes CASSPGANVLTF. Using reference TRBV19 and TRBJ2-6 for the parts outside the CDR3, the full variable domain is DGGITQSPKYLFRKEGQNVTLSCEQNLNHDAMYWYRQDPGQGLRLIYYSQIVNDFQKGDIAEGYSVSREKKESFPLTVTSAQKNPTAFYLCASSPGANVLTFGAGSRLTVL.

The chain joins TRBV11-2 to TRBJ2-1, with D possibly being TRBD2 (6 bases). The CDR3 runs 18 residues. Germline loops: CDR1 SGHAT, CDR2 FQNNGV. Trimming left V 5 bases short and J 4 bases short, with 24 bases between. The chain's CDR3 is CASSPLATLELGYNEQFF. The DNA of the CDR3 is TGTGCCAGCAGCCCACTAGCTACCCTTGAGCTAGGATACAATGAGCAGTTCTTC. The entire variable domain, with the rest obtained from reference TRBV11-2 and TRBJ2-1, is as follows: EAGVAQSPRYKIIEKRQSVAFWCNPISGHATLYWYQQILGQGPKLLIQFQNNGVVDDSQLPKDRFSAERLKGVDSTLKIQPAKLEDSAVYLCASSPLATLELGYNEQFFGPGTRLTVL.

This rearrangement joins TRBV6-5 to TRBJ1-2; 7 bases match TRBD1. The germline V gene encodes CDR1 MNHEY and CDR2 SVGAGI. Trimming removed 6 bases from V and 4 bases from J; junction bases left unmatched: 11. There are 15 residues in the CDR3. CDR3 protein: CASRDTGAPGYGYTF. The CDR3 DNA reads TGTGCCAGCAGAGATACAGGGGCACCCGGCTATGGCTACACCTTC.

This chain links TRBV11-1 with TRBJ2-3; no clear D gene. Germline CDR1 SGHAT, CDR2 FQDESV (reference sequence). This CDR3 has 14 amino acids. Trimming pared 8 bases from V and 3 bases from J, leaving 15 bases between. CDR3 DNA: TGTGCCAGCGGTCCTAGAGTTCGAACAGATACGCAGTATTTT. Protein: CASGPRVRTDTQYF.

With respect to this clone: Other DNA sequences in this specimen translate into the identical CDR3. The chain joins TRBV9 to TRBJ1-1; possible D gene TRBD1, 6 bases. CDR1 and CDR2 (germline): SGDLS, YYNGEE. Deletions cut 0 bases from V and 2 bases from J, with 8 bases between. The CDR3 runs to 14 residues. The CDR3 sequence: CASSVGGPNTEAFF. CDR3 coding DNA: TGTGCCAGCAGCGTAGGGGGGCCAAACACTGAAGCTTTCTTT.

The rearrangement links TRBV4-1 to TRBJ2-3, with D perhaps being TRBD1 or TRBD2 (5 bases each). The V end lost 7 bases, the J end lost 5 bases, and 13 bases lay between the germline ends. Germline-derived CDR1 and CDR2 are MGHRA and YSYEKL. There are 13 residues in the CDR3. CDR3 in DNA: TGCGCCAGCAACCCTAGTGGGGGAGATACGCAGTATTTT. The encoded protein is CASNPSGGDTQYF.

The genes are TRBV6-5 and TRBJ1-1; possible D gene TRBD1, 6 bases. The CDR3 contains 12 residues. V lost 4 bases and J lost 8, with 11 bases in between. The germline V gene encodes CDR1 MNHEY and CDR2 SVGAGI. The CDR3 region has the DNA TGTGCCAGCAGTTCGACAGGAAAAGAAGCTTTCTTT. It yields the protein CASSSTGKEAFF.

The CDR3 nucleotides are TGTGCCAGCAAGCAAGGCTCTGGGGCCAACGTCCTGACTTTC. This codes for CASKQGSGANVLTF. The chain joins TRBV2 to TRBJ2-6, with D unclear. Trimming pared 7 bases from V and 0 bases from J, leaving 7 bases between. The CDR3 is 14 residues long. The germline V gene has CDR1 SNHLY and CDR2 FYNNEI.

The V call is TRBV29-1, the J call TRBJ2-5; TRBD2 might be the D (5 bases). This CDR3 has 12 amino acids. V was clipped by 4 bases and J by 4 bases, with 10 bases between them. Germline CDR1 SQVTM, CDR2 ANQGSEA. CDR3 bases: TGCAGCGTTGGCGGGCTCGGAGAGACCCAGTACTTC. This codes for CSVGGLGETQYF.

As DNA, the CDR3 is TGTGCCAGCTCACCAGTAGGGACTAGCGGGACAGATACGCAGTATTTT. This sequence encodes CASSPVGTSGTDTQYF. V gene TRBV18 combines with J gene TRBJ2-3; 12 nucleotides align to TRBD2. CDR3 length: 16 residues. Germline CDR1 is KGHSH and CDR2 is LQKENI. The V and J ends lost 2 bases and 3 bases, in that order; junction bases with no gene match: 3. Based on the CDR3 plus reference TRBV18 and TRBJ2-3, the full variable domain is NAGVMQNPRHLVRRRGQEARLRCSPMKGHSHVYWYRQLPEEGLKFMVYLQKENIIDESGMPKERFSAEFPKEGPSILRIQQVVRGDSAAYFCASSPVGTSGTDTQYFGPGTRLTVL.

The chain couples TRBV7-9 to TRBJ2-1; D is uncertain. Germline loops: CDR1 SEHNR, CDR2 FQNEAQ (reference sequence). V lost 7 bases, J lost 0 bases, and 13 bases lay in between. The CDR3 is 15 amino acids. The CDR3 spells CASIRALSSYNEQFF. The CDR3 DNA sequence: TGTGCCAGCATCCGGGCCCTGAGCTCCTACAATGAGCAGTTCTTC.

This chain connects TRBV5-1 to TRBJ2-1, with TRBD2 identical over 10 bases. Germline CDR1 and CDR2: SGHRS and YFSETQ. The CDR3 extends over 16 amino acids. With 4 bases clipped from V and 4 bases from J, the junction kept 8 bases outside the gene matches. CDR3 region: CASSRTGTSVYNEQFF. In DNA form, the CDR3 reads TGCGCCAGCAGCCGAACCGGGACTAGCGTTTACAATGAGCAGTTCTTC.

This chain joins TRBV10-3 and TRBJ2-2; 8 bases map to TRBD1. CDR1 and CDR2 (germline): ENHRY, SYGVKD. The CDR3 length is 16 residues. The V and J ends lost 4 bases and 1 base, in that order; junction bases with no gene match: 5. Written as DNA, the CDR3 is TGTGCCATCAGTGTTTTGGACAGGGTGAACACCGGGGAGCTGTTTTTT. This codes for CAISVLDRVNTGELFF.

V is TRBV14 and J is TRBJ2-1; D possibly corresponds to TRBD1 (6 bases). Germline values: CDR1 SGHDN, CDR2 FVKESK. There are 16 residues in the CDR3. V was trimmed by 3 bases and J by 4 bases, leaving 16 bases between them. The chain's CDR3 is CASSHVLRGQYNEQFF. CDR3 nucleotide sequence: TGTGCCAGCAGCCACGTTTTACGCGGACAGTACAATGAGCAGTTCTTC.

The genes are TRBV29-1 and TRBJ1-2, with unresolved D. The CDR3 spans 11 residues. V was clipped by 5 bases and J by 7 bases, with 11 bases between them. Germline assignment: CDR1 SQVTM and CDR2 ANQGSEA. The CDR3 here is CSVTVLGGYTF. Here the CDR3 DNA reads TGCAGCGTTACAGTTTTGGGTGGCTACACCTTC. The whole variable domain, remainder taken from reference TRBV29-1 and TRBJ1-2, is SAVISQKPSRDICQRGTSLTIQCQVDSQVTMMFWYRQQPGQSLTLIATANQGSEATYESGFVIDKFPISRPNLTFSTLTVSNMSPEDSSIYLCSVTVLGGYTFGSGTRLTVV.

The V gene is TRBV5-6, the J gene TRBJ2-1; maybe TRBD2 (6 bases). Germline CDR1 SGHDT, CDR2 YYEEEE. Trimming left V 6 bases short and J 9 bases short, with 25 bases between. This CDR3 region has 16 residues. The CDR3 is CASTRVREDERGEQFF. The CDR3 nucleotides read TGTGCCAGCACCCGTGTGAGGGAGGACGAAAGGGGTGAGCAGTTCTTC. Combining the CDR3 with reference TRBV5-6 and TRBJ2-1 gives the whole variable domain DAGVTQSPTHLIKTRGQQVTLRCSPKSGHDTVSWYQQALGQGPQFIFQYYEEEERQRGNFPDRFSGHQFPNYSSELNVNALLLGDSALYLCASTRVREDERGEQFFGPGTRLTVL.

The J gene is TRBJ2-3, the V gene TRBV7-9, with TRBD1 as a possible D gene (5 bases). Deletions cut 3 bases from V and 3 bases from J, with 10 bases between. The germline V gene encodes CDR1 SEHNR and CDR2 FQNEAQ (reference sequence). The CDR3 has 14 residues. The CDR3 reads CASSLNSGTDTQYF. DNA for the CDR3: TGTGCCAGCAGCTTGAACTCAGGGACAGATACGCAGTATTTT. Variable domain in full (rest from reference TRBV7-9 and TRBJ2-3): DTGVSQNPRHKITKRGQNVTFRCDPISEHNRLYWYRQTLGQGPEFLTYFQNEAQLEKSRLLSDRFSAERPKGSFSTLEIQRTEQGDSAMYLCASSLNSGTDTQYFGPGTRLTVL.

This clone has only one observation. The chain joins TRBV29-1 to TRBJ2-7; a weak D match, TRBD1 (7 bases). The CDR3 has 12 amino acids. Germline lookup yields CDR1 SQVTM and CDR2 ANQGSEA. Trimming cost V 4 bases and J 3 bases, with 10 bases left between them. In DNA form, the CDR3 reads TGCAGCGTTGGCGGGACAGTCTACGAGCAGTACTTC. Protein product: CSVGGTVYEQYF.

For the CDR3, the DNA is TGCGCCAGCAGCAATCGAACGGCCCGTTGTTTCTTC. It translates to CASSNRTARCFF. The chain is built from TRBV5-1 and TRBJ2-1; no firm D call. Trimming stripped 4 bases from V and 16 bases from J, with 18 bases between. Germline values: CDR1 SGHRS, CDR2 YFSETQ. The CDR3 runs 12 residues.

CDR3: CASSSPTGTAFGGYTF. The DNA for the CDR3 is TGTGCCAGCAGTTCCCCAACCGGGACAGCCTTCGGGGGCTACACCTTC. V is TRBV27 and J is TRBJ1-2; 7 bases are a match to TRBD1. From germline, CDR1 is MNHEY and CDR2 SMNVEV (reference sequence). The CDR3 is 16 residues long. The trim removed 4 bases at V and 8 bases at J, leaving 16 bases unmatched.

As for this clone: Relative to the germline gene, one junction end is altered; a read error may explain this. The V and J genes are TRBV11-2 and TRBJ2-3; 7 bases agree with TRBD1. Germline V CDR1 and CDR2: SGHAT, FQNNGV. The CDR3 loop spans 15 amino acids. CDR3 protein: CASSLVGDSTDTQYF. For the CDR3, the DNA is TGTGCCAGCAGCCTCGTGGGGGACAGCACGGATACGCAGTATTTT. Full variable domain (outside the CDR3, taken from reference TRBV11-2 and TRBJ2-3): EAGVAQSPRYKIIEKRQSVAFWCNPISGHATLYWYQQILGQGPKLLIQFQNNGVVDDSQLPKDRFSAERLKGVDSTLKIQPAKLEDSAVYLCASSLVGDSTDTQYFGPGTRLTVL.

This chain links TRBV6-6 with TRBJ2-1; 9 bases fit TRBD1. V was clipped by 6 bases and J by 0 bases; unmatched bases: 3. The V gene's germline CDR1 is MNHNY and CDR2 SVGAGI (reference sequence). The CDR3 length is 15 residues. CDR3 loop: CASRGTGFSYNEQFF. The DNA of the CDR3 is TGTGCCAGCAGGGGGACAGGGTTCTCCTACAATGAGCAGTTCTTC.

This chain joins TRBV10-3 and TRBJ2-2; possibly TRBD1 for D (5 bases). CDR3 length equals 14 residues. V lost 6 bases to trimming and J lost 1 base, with 9 bases between them. Looked up from germline, CDR1 is ENHRY and CDR2 is SYGVKD. CDR3 coding DNA: TGTGCCATCAGGTCGACAGAGAACACCGGGGAGCTGTTTTTT. The encoded protein is CAIRSTENTGELFF.

The rearrangement uses TRBV6-4 and TRBJ2-7; D may correspond to TRBD1 or TRBD2 (5 bases each). This CDR3 region has 15 residues. CDR1 and CDR2 from the germline V gene are MRHNA and SNTAGT. The germline V and J ends were trimmed by 5 bases and 3 bases, with 17 bases remaining between them. CDR3 in amino acids: CASSLGALGVYEQYF. The CDR3 coding sequence is TGTGCCAGCAGTCTTGGAGCACTAGGGGTCTACGAGCAGTACTTC.

The gene calls are TRBV5-1 and TRBJ2-7, with D possibly TRBD2 on 5 matching bases. The germline V gene encodes CDR1 SGHRS and CDR2 YFSETQ. The ends were cut back, 1 base at V and 3 bases at J, with 14 bases in the middle. The CDR3 sequence is 15 residues long. The CDR3 loop is CASSLWRFKDYEQYF. CDR3 DNA sequence: TGCGCCAGCAGCTTGTGGAGGTTTAAGGACTACGAGCAGTACTTC.